The source of this T cell receptor beta chain is a study of blood T cell repertoires in COVID-19. Whole-study context: The analysed material was cDNA or gDNA that came from T cells, B-cell-depleted T cells, or PBMCs.

As originally analysed: Estimation of nucleated cell counts relied on the amplification of reference gene primers. The assay was immunoSEQ multiplex PCR, and TCRdb's table has in-frame clones only and misses some. The V and J calls and the clone size are those of that table, but D and trimming were determined from the DNA. The sample consists of 150,000 to 200,000 clones, more than 70% of them appearing once. The germline V gene has CDR1 SEHNR and CDR2 FQNEAQ (reference sequence). The ends were cut back, 5 bases at V and 6 bases at J, with 13 bases in the middle. The CDR3 sequence is 13 residues long. This clone was counted between two and nine times.

The sample taken for sequencing was peripheral blood. The receptor was isolated from a man aged 40-49 years with active or convalescent COVID-19. The chain carries TRBV7-9 and TRBJ1-2, with a possible D match to TRBD1 (6 bases). CDR3 DNA sequence: TGTGCCAGCAGCCCGTTGACAGGAAATGGCTACACCTTC. Protein: CASSPLTGNGYTF.